The 32 T cell receptor beta chains below come from one sample, sequenced in a study of blood T cells in healthy people across ages. Primers used in a second PCR of roughly 6 to 11 cycles were a sample-barcoded 5' primer and a J-beta primer mix. MiXCR, run by TCRdb on the 5' RACE reads, gives a single entry per CDR3 protein. The table shows hundreds of thousands of distinct CDR3 sequences, with 24% occurring only once. This same sample was also taken into another study, of T cells of mothers and their children.

The sample taken for sequencing was blood. Receptors originate from a boy aged 5-17 years in good health.

The sample holds a few counts of this clonotype. A much larger clone lies a single base off, so this may be a read error. The chain recombines TRBV7-3 with TRBJ1-1; tentative D call: TRBD1 (5 bases). Trimming pared 3 bases from V and 6 bases from J, leaving 14 bases between. CDR1 is SGHTA, CDR2 FQGTGA, per germline. The CDR3 totals 14 residues. In DNA, the CDR3 is TGTGCCAGCAGCTTTGGGGGAGACAGCCCTGAAGCTTTCTTT. It specifies CASSFGGDSPEAFF.

This sequence joins TRBV6-5 and TRBJ1-2, with TRBD1 matching over 7 bases. Germline-derived CDR1 and CDR2 are MNHEY and SVGAGI. With 6 bases clipped from V and 7 bases from J, the junction kept 2 bases outside the gene matches. This CDR3 spans 11 amino acids. The CDR3 DNA reads TGTGCCAGCAGCAACAGGGGTGGCTACACCTTC. Protein product: CASSNRGGYTF.

The chain combines TRBV11-2 with TRBJ2-5; 11 bases line up with TRBD2. CDR1 is SGHAT and CDR2 is FQNNGV in the germline V gene. The J segment lost 0 bases and the V segment lost 5 bases, leaving 5 bases of the junction unmatched. The CDR3 sequence is 16 residues long. The CDR3 spells CASSKGLAAHQETQYF. CDR3 in DNA: TGTGCCAGCAGCAAGGGACTAGCGGCCCACCAAGAGACCCAGTACTTC.

The chain combines TRBV5-1 with TRBJ1-1, with D unresolved. In germline, CDR1 is SGHRS, CDR2 YFSETQ. The CDR3 loop spans 13 amino acids. Trimming took off 6 bases at V and 0 bases at J, with 9 bases between the two ends. The DNA of the CDR3 is TGCGCCAGCACAGCGAACATGAACACTGAAGCTTTCTTT. This translates into CASTANMNTEAFF.

The rearrangement joins TRBV3-1 to TRBJ2-5, with TRBD1 matching over 7 bases. The J call is in doubt because the DNA end fits TRBJ2-1 better. The length of the CDR3 is 15 residues. The germline gives CDR1 LGHDT, CDR2 YNNKEL (reference sequence). The CDR3: CASSPYRGGNNEQFF. In DNA, the CDR3 is TGTGCCAGCAGCCCATACCGAGGGGGCAACAATGAGCAGTTCTTC.

The chain recombines TRBV12-3 or TRBV12-4 with TRBJ2-7; 8 bases are shared with TRBD1. Trimming took 1 base from V and 2 from J; bases not matched to a gene: 4. The CDR3 spans 15 residues. The CDR3: CASSLVGQGTYEQYF. The CDR3 nucleotides are TGTGCCAGCAGTTTAGTCGGACAGGGCACCTACGAGCAGTACTTC.

The chain joins TRBV10-3 to TRBJ2-5; maybe TRBD1 (6 bases). The germline V gene encodes CDR1 ENHRY and CDR2 SYGVKD. The CDR3 length is 14 residues. Trimming left V 3 bases short and J 11 bases short, with 19 bases between. The CDR3 region is CAISDGQSFYEQYF. The CDR3 nucleotides read TGTGCCATCAGTGACGGACAGAGTTTCTACGAACAGTACTTC.

Here the CDR3 DNA reads TGTGCCAGTAGTATGGACAGGGCGATGTCCTACGAGCAGTACTTC. Amino acid sequence: CASSMDRAMSYEQYF. The chain couples TRBV19 to TRBJ2-5; 8 bases fit TRBD1. The J call may be incorrect, as the DNA end agrees better with TRBJ2-7. This CDR3 is 15 amino acids long. Per the germline V gene, CDR1 is LNHDA and CDR2 is SQIVND (reference sequence).

This clonotype was counted a few times. Here the CDR3 DNA reads TGTGCCAGCAGTGAGGGGGCGCTGGAGGACGAGCAGTACTTC. It codes for CASSEGALEDEQYF. This chain connects TRBV2 to TRBJ2-7; weak D call: TRBD1 (6 bases). V lost 3 bases to trimming and J lost 5 bases, with 14 bases between them. CDR1 and CDR2 from the germline V gene are SNHLY and FYNNEI. The CDR3 covers 14 residues.

This clonotype occurred many times. The CDR3 sequence is CSASMRQGETEAFF. The CDR3 nucleotides are TGCAGTGCTAGTATGAGACAGGGGGAGACTGAAGCTTTCTTT. The chain employs TRBV20-1 and TRBJ1-1; the match to TRBD1 covers 9 bases. The length of the CDR3 is 14 residues. J lost 5 bases, V lost 3 bases, and 7 bases had no gene match. The V gene's germline CDR1 is DFQATT and CDR2 SNEGSKA (reference sequence).

The chain recombines TRBV6-5 with TRBJ1-1; no clear D. Trimming left V 1 base short and J 7 bases short, with 4 bases between. Looked up from germline, CDR1 is MNHEY and CDR2 is SVGAGI. The CDR3 totals 11 residues. The CDR3 loop reads CASSYLDEAFF. The CDR3, as DNA: TGTGCCAGCAGTTACTTGGATGAAGCTTTCTTT.

This clonotype was observed a handful of times. The chain carries TRBV4-2 and TRBJ2-1, with D perhaps matching TRBD2 (6 bases). CDR3 length: 16 amino acids. V was pared by 0 bases and J by 6 bases, with 15 bases between. Germline assignment: CDR1 LGHNA and CDR2 YNFKEQ. The CDR3 protein is CASSQDGVAVSNEQFF. CDR3 nucleotides: TGTGCCAGCAGCCAAGACGGGGTAGCGGTATCCAATGAGCAGTTCTTC.

This clonotype has only a few counts. The chain carries TRBV6-1 and TRBJ2-7; perhaps TRBD2 as D (6 bases). Trimming removed 6 bases from V and 4 bases from J, with 19 bases in between. Germline V gene data show CDR1 as MNHNS and CDR2 as SASEGT. The CDR3 consists of 15 residues. For the CDR3, the DNA is TGTGCCAGCAGGAGGGAGGTTCAGGGTGTGTACGAGCAGTACTTC. Translating gives CASRREVQGVYEQYF.

The chain is built from TRBV6-1 and TRBJ2-2; 8 bases are shared with TRBD2. CDR3 length: 14 residues. V was pared by 5 bases and J by 3 bases, with 2 bases of the junction left unmatched. The germline gives CDR1 MNHNS, CDR2 SASEGT. The CDR3, as DNA: TGTGCCAGCAGTACGGGACTAGACACCGGGGAGCTGTTTTTT. This translates into CASSTGLDTGELFF.

This clonotype occurred a few times. The chain links TRBV29-1 to TRBJ1-2, with 8 bases aligning to TRBD1. The germline V gene has CDR1 SQVTM and CDR2 ANQGSEA. The CDR3 extends over 13 amino acids. V lost 3 bases, J lost 7 bases, and 7 bases stayed unmatched. CDR3: CSVDAQGAFGYTF. CDR3 DNA: TGCAGCGTTGATGCCCAGGGGGCTTTTGGCTACACCTTC.

The chain couples TRBV27 to TRBJ2-5, with D possibly TRBD1 on 5 matching bases. With the DNA end fitting TRBJ2-7 better, the J assignment may be wrong. CDR3 length: 13 amino acids. CDR1 MNHEY and CDR2 SMNVEV come from the germline V gene (reference sequence). CDR3 nucleotide sequence: TGTGCCACCTCGGCCAGGGCATCCTACGAGCAGTACTTC. Translated, it gives CATSARASYEQYF.

The chain recombines TRBV4-1 with TRBJ1-1; weak D call: TRBD1 (5 bases). From germline, CDR1 is MGHRA and CDR2 YSYEKL. This CDR3 contains 15 residues. V was trimmed by 0 bases and J by 5 bases, leaving 13 bases between them. The CDR3 nucleotides read TGCGCCAGCAGCCAAGAGTCTGGGGGTAGGACTGAAGCTTTCTTT. Amino acid sequence: CASSQESGGRTEAFF.

This clonotype showed up just a few times. The V gene is TRBV7-8, the J gene TRBJ2-6, with 8 nucleotides matching TRBD2. Looked up from germline, CDR1 is SGHVS and CDR2 is FQNEAQ. Losses at the gene ends were 5 bases for V and 0 bases for J; bases not matched to a gene: 9. The CDR3 is made up of 18 amino acids. CDR3 DNA sequence: TGTGCCAGCAGCGAGATCTCGGGGGGGAGCTCTGGGGCCAACGTCCTGACTTTC. It encodes CASSEISGGSSGANVLTF.

The chain has TRBV28 and TRBJ2-7; D gene ambiguous. The CDR3 spans 15 residues. Looked up from germline, CDR1 is MDHEN and CDR2 is SYDVKM. V was pared by 1 base and J by 0 bases, with 10 bases between. The CDR3 nucleotides read TGTGCCAGCAGTTTATATCCCCGAAGCTCCTACGAGCAGTACTTC. Its translation: CASSLYPRSSYEQYF.

This clonotype was detected ten times or more. The V call is TRBV12-3 or TRBV12-4, the J call TRBJ2-1; 10 bases line up with TRBD2. This CDR3 has 18 amino acids. J lost 4 bases, V lost 5 bases, and 14 bases had no gene match. CDR3 loop: CASSAPRGSGGIYNEQFF. CDR3 in DNA: TGTGCCAGCAGTGCTCCTCGAGGTAGCGGGGGGATATACAATGAGCAGTTCTTC.

DNA of the CDR3: TGTGCCAGCAGTTCCAGAGGACAGCCCTACGAGCAGTACTTC. Translation: CASSSRGQPYEQYF. The J gene is TRBJ2-1, the V gene TRBV6-5; possibly TRBD1 for D (6 bases). The J call may be incorrect, as the DNA end agrees better with TRBJ2-7. The CDR3 covers 14 residues. The V gene's germline CDR1 is MNHEY and CDR2 SVGAGI.

In its sample, this clonotype was seen a few times. The genes are TRBV9 and TRBJ1-1; 7 bases are a match to TRBD1. CDR1 SGDLS and CDR2 YYNGEE come from the germline V gene. Trimming cost V 4 bases and J 1 base; bases outside gene matches: 7. The CDR3 length is 15 residues. DNA of the CDR3: TGTGCCAGCAGCAACAGGGGAGGAGGGAACACTGAAGCTTTCTTT. The encoded protein is CASSNRGGGNTEAFF.

The rearrangement links TRBV20-1 to TRBJ2-5; 7 bases align to TRBD1. The J call may be mistaken, given a closer DNA end match to TRBJ2-1. Germline CDR1 reads DFQATT; CDR2 reads SNEGSKA (reference sequence). The CDR3 has 14 residues. Written as DNA, the CDR3 is TGCAGTGCTAGAGATGATACAGGGGTCCATGAGCAGTTCTTC. Translating it yields CSARDDTGVHEQFF.

This clonotype has just a few counts. The junction and the germline gene differ at one end; a read error may be behind it. The rearrangement links TRBV7-8 to TRBJ1-1, with 7 bases that match TRBD1. Germline V gene lookup returns CDR1 SGHVS and CDR2 FQNEAQ. The CDR3 has 15 amino acids. The CDR3 loop reads CASSLEGRGNTEASF. The CDR3 DNA is TGTGCCAGCAGCTTAGAGGGCAGGGGGAACACTGAAGCTTCCTTT. The entire variable domain, with the rest obtained from reference TRBV7-8 and TRBJ1-1, is as follows: GAGVSQSPRYKVAKRGQDVALRCDPISGHVSLFWYQQALGQGPEFLTYFQNEAQLDKSGLPSDRFFAERPEGSVSTLKIQRTQQEDSAVYLCASSLEGRGNTEASFGQGTRLTVV.

The chain couples TRBV20-1 to TRBJ1-4, with 10 bases matching TRBD1. The CDR3 spans 15 residues. J lost 5 bases, V lost 8 bases, and 11 bases had no gene match. The V gene's germline CDR1 is DFQATT and CDR2 SNEGSKA (reference sequence). CDR3 region: CSPIRTDRGNEKLFF. The CDR3, as DNA: TGCAGTCCGATCCGTACGGACAGGGGGAATGAAAAACTGTTTTTT.

The J gene is TRBJ2-5, the V gene TRBV4-1; a weak D match, TRBD1 (5 bases). The CDR3 runs 15 residues. Looked up from germline, CDR1 is MGHRA and CDR2 is YSYEKL. V was clipped by 0 bases and J by 2 bases, with 10 bases between them. The CDR3 DNA reads TGCGCCAGCAGCCAAGAAGGGGCTGTGCAAGAGACCCAGTACTTC. It yields the protein CASSQEGAVQETQYF.

Concerning this clonotype itself: A much larger clone lies a single base off, so this may be a read error. This is likely a read error, given that the CDR3 carries no conserved phenylalanine or tryptophan at its end. The rearrangement links TRBV7-3 to TRBJ2-5; 7 bases match TRBD2. The J call may be faulty, since TRBJ2-1 better matches the DNA end. Germline CDR1 SGHTA, CDR2 FQGTGA. The CDR3 is made up of 13 amino acids. The CDR3 coding sequence is TGTGCCAGCAGCTTAAGGGCTAGCGGAGAGCAGTTCCTC. It codes for CASSLRASGEQFL.

The chain combines TRBV4-3 with TRBJ2-3, with 13 positions matching TRBD2. Germline loops: CDR1 LGHNA, CDR2 YSLEER. V lost 0 bases and J lost 2; bases outside the gene matches: 2. CDR3 length equals 17 residues. The CDR3 here is CASSQEGLAGITDTQYF. As DNA, the CDR3 is TGCGCCAGCAGCCAAGAGGGACTAGCGGGGATCACAGATACGCAGTATTTT.

The chain joins TRBV13 to TRBJ2-7, with D possibly TRBD2 on 5 matching bases. The CDR3 extends over 16 amino acids. Germline V lookup: CDR1 PRHDT, CDR2 FYEKMQ (reference sequence). V lost 3 bases, J lost 0 bases, and 15 bases lay in between. This CDR3 is CASSLGRRGSSYEQYF. DNA of the CDR3: TGTGCCAGCAGCTTGGGCAGACGAGGGAGCTCCTACGAGCAGTACTTC.

DNA of the CDR3: TGTGCCAGCAGCGCGGGCGGTTGGATACTTGATAGCAATCAGCCCCAGCATTTT. Translated: CASSAGGWILDSNQPQHF. The V gene is TRBV7-2, the J gene TRBJ1-5, with no clear D. V was clipped by 5 bases and J by 0 bases, with 20 bases between them. The germline V gene encodes CDR1 SGHTA and CDR2 FQGNSA. The CDR3 runs to 18 residues.

The chain has TRBV27 and TRBJ2-5; D gene ambiguous. Trimming removed 5 bases at V and 9 bases at J, with 7 bases between. The CDR3 length is 10 residues. Germline CDR1 reads MNHEY; CDR2 reads SMNVEV (reference sequence). The CDR3 nucleotides read TGTGCCAGCAGTCTCCAGCCCCAGTACTTC. This translates into CASSLQPQYF.

This sequence joins TRBV3-1 and TRBJ2-5; 8 nucleotides agree with TRBD2. The end of the DNA fits TRBJ2-1 better, so the J call may be wrong. The CDR3 loop spans 16 amino acids. Germline loops: CDR1 LGHDT, CDR2 YNNKEL (reference sequence). The CDR3 DNA reads TGTGCCAGCAGCCAGAATTTCGGGGGGGCTGGGGATGAGCAGTTCTTC. It is translated as CASSQNFGGAGDEQFF.